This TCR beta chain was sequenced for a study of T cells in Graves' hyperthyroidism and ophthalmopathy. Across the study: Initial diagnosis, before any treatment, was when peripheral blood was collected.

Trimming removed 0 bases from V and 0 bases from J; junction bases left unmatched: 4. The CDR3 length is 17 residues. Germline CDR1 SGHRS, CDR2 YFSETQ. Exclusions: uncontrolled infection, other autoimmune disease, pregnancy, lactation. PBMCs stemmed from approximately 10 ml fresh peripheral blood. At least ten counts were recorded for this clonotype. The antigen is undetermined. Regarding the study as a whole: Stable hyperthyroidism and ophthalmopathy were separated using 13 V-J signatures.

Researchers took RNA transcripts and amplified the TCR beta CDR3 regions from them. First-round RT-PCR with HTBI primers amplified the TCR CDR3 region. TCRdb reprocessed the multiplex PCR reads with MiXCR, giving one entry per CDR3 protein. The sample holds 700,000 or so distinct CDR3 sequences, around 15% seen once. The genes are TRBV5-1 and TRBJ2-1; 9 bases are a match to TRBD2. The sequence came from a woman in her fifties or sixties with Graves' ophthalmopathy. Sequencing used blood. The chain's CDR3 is CASSLGVSGSSYNEQFF. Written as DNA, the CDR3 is TGCGCCAGCAGCTTGGGGGTTAGCGGGAGCTCCTACAATGAGCAGTTCTTC. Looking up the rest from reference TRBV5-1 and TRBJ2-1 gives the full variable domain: KAGVTQTPRYLIKTRGQQVTLSCSPISGHRSVSWYQQTPGQGLQFLFEYFSETQRNKGNFPGRFSGRQFSNSRSEMNVSTLELGDSALYLCASSLGVSGSSYNEQFFGPGTRLTVL.